This TCR beta chain was recorded in a study of cytomegalovirus exposure and HLA in healthy donors. Findings and caveats of the study: Donor immune exposure was known only as CMV serostatus. The study flagged around 160 TCR beta chains as cytomegalovirus-associated.

On this clone itself: Its antigen is undetermined.

Germline assignment: CDR1 LNHDA and CDR2 SQIVND (reference sequence). V shed 8 bases, J shed 8 bases, and the junction held 8 bases outside the gene matches. This CDR3 is 13 amino acids long. In the PCR, 60 Vbeta and 13 Jbeta primers were used. Only in-frame clones appear in the TCRdb table, and some are missing; sequencing was by immunoSEQ multiplex PCR. The table shows some 93,000 clones, with about 81% occurring only once. The TCR was taken from a woman in her thirties or forties in good health and CMV-seronegative. The specimen was PBMCs. The chain carries TRBV19 and TRBJ1-4; 7 bases line up with TRBD1. DNA for the CDR3: TGTGCCAGTCGTGGGACAGTCAGGGAAAAACTGTTTTTT. Protein sequence: CASRGTVREKLFF.